In its sample, the clone carrying this T cell receptor beta chain was seen many times. The antigen remains undetermined. The V end was cut by 0 bases, the J end by 8 bases, with 4 bases between. Germline CDR1 and CDR2: LGHDT and YNNKEL (reference sequence). This CDR3 is built from 11 residues. The data are from a study of identical twins. Notes on the study in general: Twins' excess sharing was less marked for out-of-frame beta sequences.

Via MiXCR, TCRdb re-called the 5' RACE reads, giving one row per CDR3 protein. Seen here are a few hundred thousand distinct CDR3 sequences, approximately 24% observed once, and the top ten hold approximately 2.9%. The sample also formed part of further work on T cells expressing NK-cell markers.

The sequencing sample was made of CD4+ T cells sorted from blood. The TCR sequence derives from a woman aged 18-29 years in good health. The rearrangement links TRBV3-1 to TRBJ1-1; D unclear. The CDR3 sequence is CASSQDREAFF. The DNA for the CDR3 is TGTGCCAGCAGCCAAGACAGAGAAGCTTTCTTT.